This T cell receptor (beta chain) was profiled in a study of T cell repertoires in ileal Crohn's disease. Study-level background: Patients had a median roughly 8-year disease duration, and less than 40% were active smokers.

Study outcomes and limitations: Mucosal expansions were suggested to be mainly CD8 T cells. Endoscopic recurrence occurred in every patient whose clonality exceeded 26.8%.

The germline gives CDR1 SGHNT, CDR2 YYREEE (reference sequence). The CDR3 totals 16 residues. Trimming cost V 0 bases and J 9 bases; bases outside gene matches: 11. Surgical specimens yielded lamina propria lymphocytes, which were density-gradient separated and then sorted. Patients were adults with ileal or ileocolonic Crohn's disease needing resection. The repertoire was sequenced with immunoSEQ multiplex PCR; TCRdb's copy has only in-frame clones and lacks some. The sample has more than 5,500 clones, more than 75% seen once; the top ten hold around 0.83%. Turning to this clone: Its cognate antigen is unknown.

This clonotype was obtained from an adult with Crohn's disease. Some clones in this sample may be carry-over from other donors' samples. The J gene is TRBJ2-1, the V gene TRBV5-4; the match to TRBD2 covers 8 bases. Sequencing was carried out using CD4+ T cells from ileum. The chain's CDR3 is CASSLGLGAGDLEQFF. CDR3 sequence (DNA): TGTGCCAGCAGCTTGGGTTTAGGAGCGGGAGACCTTGAGCAGTTCTTC.